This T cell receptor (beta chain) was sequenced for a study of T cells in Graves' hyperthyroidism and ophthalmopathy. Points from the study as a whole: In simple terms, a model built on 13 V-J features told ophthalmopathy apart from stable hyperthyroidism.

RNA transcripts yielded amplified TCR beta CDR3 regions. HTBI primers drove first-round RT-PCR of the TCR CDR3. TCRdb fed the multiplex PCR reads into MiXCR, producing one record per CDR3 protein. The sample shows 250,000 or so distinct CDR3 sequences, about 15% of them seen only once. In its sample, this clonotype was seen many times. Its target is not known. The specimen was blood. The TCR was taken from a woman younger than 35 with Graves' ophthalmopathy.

For the CDR3, the DNA is TGTGCCAGCAGTTCATTCGACAGGGACGGGAACACTGAAGCTTTCTTT. It is translated as CASSSFDRDGNTEAFF. V usage is TRBV27 and J usage is TRBJ1-1; 7 bases match TRBD1. The V segment lost 4 bases and the J segment 1 base; nucleotides outside the gene matches: 9. CDR3 length equals 16 residues. The germline CDR1 and CDR2 sequences are MNHEY and SMNVEV (reference sequence).